This paragraph reports one T cell receptor (beta chain). No antigen is known for it. Qualities for individual bases were not recorded, and no much larger clone is one base off. Using the deep immunoSEQ assay, multiplex PCR amplified TCR CDR3 regions from genomic DNA. Extracted genomic DNA from each cell subset was spread evenly across all wells of several immunoSEQ 96-well plates, with each plate serving as a replicate. For sorted subsets, about 0.2 ug genomic DNA, equal to about 30,000 T cell genomes, was loaded into each replicate PCR. Purified libraries were measured with a Qubit 3.0 fluorometer, size-checked on a Bioanalyzer 2100, and measured again with the KAPA Library Quantification kit. Every immunoSEQ 96-well plate was sequenced on a separate single-read 150-cycle Illumina NextSeq 550 flow cell. The original methods were these. Because the immunoSEQ output held only junctional sequences and lacked quality scores, the filtering could not match the filtering applied to full-length reads. To assign V/J genes and CDR3, sequences were annotated using PyIR, a Python wrapper for IgBLAST v1.9, with IMGT germline references. Any read was removed if the V/J assignment was weak (E-value above 1e-6), the CDR3 was missing, or the read contained stop codons, out-of-frame junctions, or ambiguous translated residues. V3J clonotypes were defined as sequences sharing the same inferred V gene, J gene, and CDR3 amino acid sequence. Percentage overlap between repertoires was calculated by dividing the number of shared unique clonotypes by the size of the smaller repertoire. Richness of each repertoire was evaluated using RTK rarefaction, the Chao1 estimator, and Recon v2.1 estimates of unobserved clonotypes. Generation probabilities for all TCRbeta clonotypes obtained by the gDNA method from a handful of donors were computed using OLGA. In TCRdb, the immuneACCESS table is reduced to in-frame sequences with V and J assigned. These tables do not hold every clone; where another copy was compared, an unresolved V gene accounts for under half, and the others remain unexplained. The D gene and trimming were derived from the DNA, and the V and J assignments and clone size from that table. The sample contains about 1.4 million clones, roughly 95% of them found a single time. Clones ranked in the top ten supply roughly 1.2% of the sample.

These data are taken from a study of shared clonotypes between healthy human individuals (TCRdb year 2020). For the wider study: Two women and a few men aged 18 to 49 years were included in the cohort. For each donor, CD4 naive and CD4 memory were each given three plates, CD8 naive was given two plates, and CD8 memory was given one plate. To estimate repertoire size and how much clonotype sharing occurs between individuals, the study deeply sequenced the blood TCR repertoires of about 5 healthy adults. To increase sequencing depth and limit assay-specific biases, TCR repertoire library preparation and sequencing were carried out by different laboratories using diverse techniques. Each donor's leukapheresis produced roughly between roughly 0.85 and 9.5 billion PBMCs. Broad study findings and their caveats: Larger estimated clonotype richness was generally found for naive subsets than for memory subsets. Even with the large sequencing depth, rarefaction of the sorted-subset datasets indicated that sequencing was incomplete. Pairwise subsampling led to the expectation that sequencing depth would affect the degree of clonotype sharing among donors. Around 5.4% of naive CD4, roughly 3.5% of naive CD8, roughly 2.4% of memory CD4, and 0.35% to 0.5% of memory CD8 clonotypes were shared across a few donors. Sampling was limited to blood, and TCR repertoires in tissue likely differ from TCR repertoires in blood. Because the study included a small number of donors, the genetic and exposure-history diversity represented was limited. Higher generation probabilities were observed for clonotypes shared by all four sorted-subset donors than for non-shared clonotypes.

The donors were healthy, HIV-negative adults with no recently reported acute infections or vaccinations. Every donor was a Caucasian adult residing in Nashville, Tennessee, USA. CD4+ T cells were enriched by magnetic negative selection; naive cells were then positively selected on CD45RA, and the negative fraction formed the memory subset. Blood was obtained by leukapheresis, after which PBMCs were separated by Ficoll-Histopaque density gradient centrifugation and cryopreserved in liquid nitrogen vapor phase. Analytical flow cytometry was used to check the purity and quantity of each magnetically sorted T cell population. From each sorted fraction, genomic DNA was isolated and quantified by UV absorbance on a Nanodrop 2000c. Here V drops 4 bases and J drops 0 bases, and the junction holds 9 bases not matched to any gene. From the cysteine up to the phenylalanine, the CDR3 has a length of 17 residues. The retained sequence is limited to the CDR3, 51 bases, with the frame set at the first base. Taken from the germline V gene (reference sequence), the CDR1 and CDR2 loops are LNHNV and YYDKDF.

The origin of this receptor is a man between 25 and 39 years old in good health. Here the chain combines TRBV15 and TRBJ2-1; 7 central nucleotides agree with TRBD2. The sequenced sample was naive CD4+ T cells sorted from blood. The cell subset or site label on this specimen signifies: CD45RA+ positively selected. This receptor has the CDR3 CATSISSGYSSYNEQFF. The DNA sequence is given as TGTGCCACCAGCATTTCTAGCGGATATTCCTCCTACAATGAGCAGTTCTTC.